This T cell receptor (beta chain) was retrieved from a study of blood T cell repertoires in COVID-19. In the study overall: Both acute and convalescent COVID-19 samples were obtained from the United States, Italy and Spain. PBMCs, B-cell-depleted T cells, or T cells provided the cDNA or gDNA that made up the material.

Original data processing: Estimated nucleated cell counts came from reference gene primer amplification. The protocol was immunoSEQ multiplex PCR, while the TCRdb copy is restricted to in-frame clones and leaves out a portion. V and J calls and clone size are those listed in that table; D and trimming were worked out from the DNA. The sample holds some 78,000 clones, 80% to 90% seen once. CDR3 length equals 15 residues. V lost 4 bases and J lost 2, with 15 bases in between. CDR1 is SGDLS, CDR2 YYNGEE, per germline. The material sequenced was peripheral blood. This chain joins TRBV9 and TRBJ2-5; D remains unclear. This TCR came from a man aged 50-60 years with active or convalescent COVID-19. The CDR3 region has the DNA TGTGCCAGCAGCTCACTACTTCTGGGTCAAGAGACCCAGTACTTC. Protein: CASSSLLLGQETQYF.